The rows below give T cell receptor beta chains drawn from one sample of a study of blood T cell repertoires in COVID-19. The data were produced by immunoSEQ multiplex PCR, yet TCRdb's version contains in-frame clones alone and is incomplete. The sample gives more than 300,000 clones, more than 75% of which show up once; around 9.3% is in the top ten. Sequencing was carried out using PBMCs or T cells enriched from blood (not recorded which). These receptors were taken from a woman aged 18-35 years who had recovered from COVID-19. The CDR3 runs from the conserved cysteine through the conserved F or W. Each record gives: J gene, D gene, clone size, CDR3 length, V gene, CDR3 protein, CDR3 DNA. A D gene is named only where the DNA matches it firmly. Clone size is given for some rows only: seen once, a few or many times, or a class if the clone is expanded.

>TRBJ2-7|TRBD1|NA|12|TRBV6-5
CAGRDSSYEQYF
TGTGCCGGCCGGGACAGCTCCTACGAGCAGTACTTC
>TRBJ1-5|NA|NA|15|TRBV19
CASSSMYRANQPQHF
TGTGCCAGTAGTTCAATGTACAGGGCAAATCAGCCCCAGCATTTT
>TRBJ2-1|TRBD2|NA|16|TRBV9
CASSVESSGVTKEQFF
TGTGCCAGCAGCGTAGAGTCTAGCGGGGTGACAAAGGAGCAGTTCTTC
>TRBJ1-5|TRBD1|NA|16|TRBV4-2
CASSQDGGQGGQPQHF
TGTGCCAGCAGCCAAGATGGAGGACAGGGAGGACAGCCCCAGCATTTT
>TRBJ1-1|NA|many|14|TRBV18
CASSPPTRVTEAFF
TGTGCCAGCTCACCACCGACCAGGGTCACTGAAGCTTTCTTT
>TRBJ2-1|NA|once|13|TRBV28
CASSLTQNNEQFF
TGTGCCAGCAGTTTGACTCAGAACAATGAGCAGTTCTTC
>TRBJ2-3|TRBD2|NA|13|TRBV12-3/TRBV12-4
CASQAGSADTQYF
TGTGCCAGCCAAGCGGGGTCGGCAGATACGCAGTATTTT
>TRBJ2-5|TRBD2|once|14|TRBV6-5
CASSRLAGGETQYF
TGTGCCAGCAGCCGACTAGCGGGAGGCGAGACCCAGTACTTC
>TRBJ2-1|TRBD1|NA|15|TRBV27
CASSLWDRDYNEQFF
TGTGCCAGCAGTTTATGGGACAGGGACTACAATGAGCAGTTCTTC
>TRBJ1-2|NA|NA|14|TRBV7-9
CASSFGLSGRGYTF
TGTGCCAGCAGCTTTGGACTTTCCGGGAGGGGCTACACCTTC
>TRBJ1-6|NA|NA|14|TRBV28
CASSFWDTNSPLHF
TGTGCCAGCAGTTTCTGGGACACCAATTCACCCCTCCACTTT
>TRBJ2-5|TRBD1|NA|14|TRBV10-1
CASSDPDRQETQYF
TGCGCCAGCAGTGACCCGGACAGGCAAGAGACCCAGTACTTC
>TRBJ2-1|TRBD2|NA|15|TRBV25-1
CASSDWLAGVHEQFF
TGTGCCAGCAGTGATTGGTTAGCGGGAGTCCATGAGCAGTTCTTC
>TRBJ1-2|TRBD1|NA|13|TRBV18
CASSPDRDVGCTF
TGTGCCAGCTCACCCGACAGGGACGTGGGCTGCACCTTC
>TRBJ1-2|NA|once|13|TRBV7-2
CASSFGLINGYTF
TGTGCCAGCAGCTTTGGACTCATTAATGGCTACACCTTC
>TRBJ2-2|TRBD1|NA|16|TRBV7-2
CASSLQTGLRTGELFF
TGTGCCAGCAGCTTACAGACAGGGCTGCGGACCGGGGAGCTGTTTTTT
>TRBJ2-1|TRBD1|once|15|TRBV2
CASSRDRGSYNEQFF
TGTGCCAGCAGTCGGGACAGGGGTTCCTACAATGAGCAGTTCTTC
>TRBJ1-5|NA|NA|12|TRBV3-1/TRBV3-2
CASSQGDQPQHF
TGTGCCAGCAGCCAAGGCGATCAGCCCCAGCATTTT
>TRBJ2-2|NA|NA|14|TRBV11-2
CASSLAPGTGELFF
TGTGCCAGCAGCTTAGCCCCGGGGACCGGGGAGCTGTTTTTT
>TRBJ2-7|NA|NA|11|TRBV5-1
CASSSHHEQYF
TGCGCCAGCAGCTCACACCACGAGCAGTACTTC
>TRBJ2-7|NA|NA|15|TRBV6-5
CASSLSRLSSYEQYF
TGTGCCAGCAGCCTAAGCAGGCTTAGCTCCTACGAGCAGTACTTC
>TRBJ1-1|NA|NA|14|TRBV10-3
CAISETQGSAEAFF
TGTGCCATCAGTGAAACTCAGGGATCGGCTGAAGCTTTCTTT
>TRBJ2-7|TRBD2|NA|15|TRBV29-1
CSVPSTSGSIDEQYF
TGCAGCGTGCCCTCGACTAGCGGGAGTATCGACGAGCAGTACTTC
>TRBJ2-2|NA|NA|16|TRBV2
CASSEASSRNTGELFF
TGTGCCAGCAGTGAAGCATCTAGTAGGAACACCGGGGAGCTGTTTTTT
>TRBJ1-2|TRBD1|NA|13|TRBV28
CASQPGGNYGYTF
TGTGCCAGCCAGCCAGGGGGGAACTATGGCTACACCTTC
>TRBJ1-2|NA|NA|13|TRBV2
CASSDGHPYGYTF
TGTGCCAGCAGTGACGGACACCCCTATGGCTACACCTTC
>TRBJ2-3|TRBD2|NA|18|TRBV5-8
CASSLGLRTSGSTDTQYF
TGTGCCAGCAGCTTGGGCCTCCGGACTAGCGGGAGTACAGATACGCAGTATTTT
>TRBJ2-1|NA|NA|15|TRBV5-1
CASSLGAGWHNEQFF
TGCGCCAGCAGCTTGGGAGCAGGGTGGCACAATGAGCAGTTCTTC
>TRBJ2-2|TRBD2|NA|16|TRBV9
CASSVGTSGSTGELFF
TGTGCCAGCAGCGTTGGGACTAGCGGGAGCACCGGGGAGCTGTTTTTT
>TRBJ1-5|TRBD1|once|23|TRBV6-6
CASSFILFSATTGVVRSNQPQHF
TGTGCCAGCAGCTTCATTCTATTCAGCGCTACAACAGGGGTGGTACGGAGCAATCAGCCCCAGCATTTT
>TRBJ1-3|NA|NA|16|TRBV7-8
CASSSQGGQPGNTIYF
TGTGCCAGCAGCTCCCAAGGAGGACAGCCTGGAAACACCATATATTTT
>TRBJ1-3|TRBD1|few|15|TRBV18
CASSPGQGSGNTIYF
TGTGCCAGCTCACCAGGACAGGGGTCTGGAAACACCATATATTTT
>TRBJ2-3|TRBD2|NA|16|TRBV5-1
CASRFGTSGGSDTQYF
TGCGCCAGCAGGTTTGGGACTAGCGGGGGTTCAGATACGCAGTATTTT
>TRBJ2-1|NA|NA|13|TRBV10-3
CAISEVESNEQFF
TGTGCCATCAGTGAGGTAGAATCCAATGAGCAGTTCTTC
>TRBJ1-1|NA|NA|13|TRBV5-1
CASSFAGNTEAFF
TGCGCCAGCAGCTTCGCAGGGAACACTGAAGCTTTCTTT
>TRBJ1-1|TRBD1|few|15|TRBV28
CASSLGATGGTEAFF
TGTGCCAGCAGTTTAGGGGCGACAGGGGGCACTGAAGCTTTCTTT
>TRBJ1-6|NA|NA|12|TRBV30
CASRVANSPLHF
TGTGCCTCCCGCGTAGCCAATTCACCCCTCCACTTT
>TRBJ2-7|NA|once|12|TRBV28
CAPPQGSYEQYF
TGTGCCCCCCCCCAGGGTAGCTACGAGCAGTACTTC
>TRBJ2-2|TRBD2|once|18|TRBV13
CASRLRRLSGRGGGELFF
TGTGCCAGCCGCTTAAGGCGTCTTAGCGGGCGCGGCGGCGGGGAGCTGTTTTTT
>TRBJ1-3|NA|NA|16|TRBV19
CASSIPLAVSGNTIYF
TGTGCCAGTAGTATTCCTTTGGCAGTCTCTGGAAACACCATATATTTT
>TRBJ2-3|TRBD2|NA|14|TRBV25-1
CASSDSGRPDTQYF
TGTGCCAGCAGTGACAGCGGGAGGCCAGATACGCAGTATTTT
>TRBJ2-7|TRBD2|NA|14|TRBV28
CASSSGGLAAEQYF
TGTGCCAGCAGCTCCGGGGGGTTAGCAGCCGAGCAGTACTTC
>TRBJ2-7|NA|NA|14|TRBV30
CAWSRQGGSYEQYF
TGTGCCTGGAGTCGGCAGGGGGGCTCCTACGAGCAGTACTTC
>TRBJ1-2|NA|NA|14|TRBV10-3
CAISGSSGSYGYTF
TGTGCCATCAGTGGGAGTTCAGGGTCCTATGGCTACACCTTC
>TRBJ1-4|TRBD1|NA|15|TRBV27
CASSSDRETNEKLFF
TGTGCCAGCAGTTCAGACAGGGAGACTAATGAAAAACTGTTTTTT
>TRBJ1-3|NA|NA|14|TRBV14
CASSQNRERNTIYF
TGTGCCAGCAGCCAAAACAGGGAGAGAAACACCATATATTTT
>TRBJ1-1|NA|NA|14|TRBV19
CASSLGRSGTEAFF
TGTGCCAGTAGTCTGGGTCGATCGGGTACTGAAGCTTTCTTT